This T cell receptor beta chain is drawn from a study of early T cells in non-severe SARS-CoV-2 infection (dated by TCRdb to the early 2020s). For the wider study: TCR sequencing used bulk RNA from unsorted whole blood, so alpha and beta chains could not be paired.

Study-level results and caveats: VDJdb matching was skewed toward anti-spike CD8 responses and likely underestimated virus-specific expansions by missing private and CD4 specificities.

The library was produced with 5' RACE. Sequencing used a NextSeq 500. Unique molecular identifiers were attached to individual cDNA molecules in the TCR library protocol so that sequencing error and PCR bias could be corrected. Sequencing covered both TCR alpha and beta chains, and within each sample the abundances of alpha and beta sequences were tightly co-correlated. The authors processed their data as follows. V gene, J gene and CDR3 annotation of TCR sequences was performed with Decombinator V4. Expanded TCRs were defined as changing significantly between any two time points under a Poisson model with p below 0.0001. TCR abundances were normalised to the total number of TCRs sequenced in each sample and reported as counts per million. TRAV1-2 paired with TRAJ12, TRAJ20 or TRAJ33 defined MAIT TCRs, while TRAV10 paired with TRAJ18 defined iNKT TCRs. VDJdb, accessed 1 November 2021, was searched for CMV, EBV and SARS-CoV-2 annotated TCRs, excluding TCRs annotated for multiple antigens. Clones were called with MiXCR by TCRdb after fastp trimmed the public reads at Q25, and only in-frame beta chains were retained. Identical CDR3 protein sequences are pooled into one entry, listed with their most common genes and DNA. In this record, the V and J calls reflect TCRdb's handling and not the investigators' own analysis. A total of about 64,000 distinct CDR3 sequences appear in this sample, more than 15% of them only once. The top ten hold about 8.8% of the sample.

The study was a case-control design nested within a healthcare worker cohort in London, UK, with weekly nasopharyngeal swab PCR tests and blood sampling. Healthcare workers were recruited during the week of the UK lockdown, between 23 and 31 March 2020, and followed weekly for up to 16 weeks. The CDR3, from cysteine to phenylalanine, totals 13 residues. The sequence is cut down to CDR3 DNA, 39 bases in frame from base 1. The germline V gene (reference sequence) specifies LGHDT as CDR1 and YNNKEL as CDR2. V lost 5 bases and J lost 4 bases; the stretch between them is 11 bases long. Points on this clonotype: No antigen is known for it. The sample holds no much larger clone one base away, and base qualities are not on file.

This sequence uses TRBV3-1 and TRBJ1-1; tentative D gene TRBD1, with 5 bases matching. Sequenced material: whole blood, taken at baseline. The TCR was taken from an adult who was a healthcare worker with PCR-confirmed SARS-CoV-2 infection or an uninfected control (not recorded which). The CDR3 here reads CASSFPQGTEAFF. The sequenced DNA: TGTGCCAGCAGCTTCCCTCAGGGCACTGAAGCTTTCTTT.